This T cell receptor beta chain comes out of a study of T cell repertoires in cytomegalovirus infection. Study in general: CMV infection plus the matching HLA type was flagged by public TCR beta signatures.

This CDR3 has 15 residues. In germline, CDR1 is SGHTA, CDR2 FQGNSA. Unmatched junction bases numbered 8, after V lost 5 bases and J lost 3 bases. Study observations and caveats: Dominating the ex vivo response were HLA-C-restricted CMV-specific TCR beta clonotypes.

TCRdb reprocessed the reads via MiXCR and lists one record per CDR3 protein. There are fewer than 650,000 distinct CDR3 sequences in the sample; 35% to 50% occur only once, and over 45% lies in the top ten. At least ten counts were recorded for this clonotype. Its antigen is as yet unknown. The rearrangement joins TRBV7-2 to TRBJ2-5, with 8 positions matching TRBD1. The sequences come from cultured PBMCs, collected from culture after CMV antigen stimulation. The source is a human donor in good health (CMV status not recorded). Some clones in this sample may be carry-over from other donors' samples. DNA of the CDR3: TGTGCCAGCAGCCCTGACAGGGGATTCGAAGAGACCCAGTACTTC. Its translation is CASSPDRGFEETQYF.